This entry lists 31 T cell receptor beta chains sequenced from one sample in a study of Ad26.COV2.S vaccination and SARS-CoV-2 variants. The treatment here: approximately 18 received Ad26.COV2.S at low or high dose, single or two shots; several received placebo; per-sample allocation not given. Collection of the samples took place on day 63 after the first injection of vaccine or placebo. Sequencing was performed with immunoSEQ multiplex PCR; in TCRdb, only in-frame clones are kept and a portion is missing. Found here are roughly 400,000 clones, around nine tenths of them singletons; the top ten hold 1.5% to 2%. Sequenced here: peripheral blood, sampled in a trial of Ad26.COV2.S vaccine versus placebo. All receptors derive from a person between 18 and 59 years old who received the Ad26.COV2.S COVID-19 vaccine or a placebo.

The rearrangement links TRBV27 to TRBJ2-2, with 9 bases aligning to TRBD2. Unmatched junction bases numbered 9, after V lost 5 bases and J lost 5 bases. CDR1 is MNHEY, CDR2 SMNVEV, per germline (reference sequence). The CDR3 is 16 residues long. The CDR3 bases are TGTGCCAGCAGTCCGCTAGCGGGAATAGGTACCGGGGAGCTGTTTTTT. It encodes CASSPLAGIGTGELFF.

The chain combines TRBV18 with TRBJ1-2, with 10 bases identical to TRBD1. The CDR3 is made up of 15 amino acids. Germline V gene lookup returns CDR1 KGHSH and CDR2 LQKENI. V shed 2 bases, J shed 7 bases, and the junction held 7 bases outside the gene matches. Written as DNA, the CDR3 is TGTGCCAGCTCACCATCGGACAGGGGGAGAAGTGGCTACACCTTC. It encodes CASSPSDRGRSGYTF.

This clone showed up just once. This chain connects TRBV11-3 to TRBJ2-3, with a tentative D call TRBD2 (5 bases). V was cut by 6 bases and J by 11 bases, with 12 bases left in between. From germline, CDR1 is SGHNT and CDR2 YENEEA. The CDR3 is made up of 11 amino acids. The CDR3 coding sequence is TGTGCCAGCAGTCGCGGACTCGTGCAGTATTTT. Translating it yields CASSRGLVQYF. Variable domain in full (rest from reference TRBV11-3 and TRBJ2-3): EAGVVQSPRYKIIEKKQPVAFWCNPISGHNTLYWYLQNLGQGPELLIRYENEEAVDDSQLPKDRFSAERLKGVDSTLKIQPAELGDSAVYLCASSRGLVQYFGPGTRLTVL.

The CDR3 coding sequence is TGTGCCAGCTGGATGGAGGGTCAGCCCCAGCATTTT. Its protein product is CASWMEGQPQHF. The rearrangement uses TRBV2 and TRBJ1-5, with no clear D. Germline V gives CDR1 SNHLY, CDR2 FYNNEI. V was pared by 8 bases and J by 6 bases, with 11 bases between. The CDR3 covers 12 residues.

As DNA, the CDR3 is TGTGCCAGCAGTTCCCAGTACGAGCAGTACTTC. Residues: CASSSQYEQYF. The gene calls are TRBV28 and TRBJ2-7; the D is unclear. Germline lookup yields CDR1 MDHEN and CDR2 SYDVKM. CDR3 length: 11 residues. The V and J ends lost 4 bases and 4 bases respectively, with 5 bases between them.

The chain is built from TRBV28 and TRBJ2-3, with 7 bases fitting TRBD1. The CDR3 loop spans 14 amino acids. V lost 4 bases to trimming and J lost 3 bases; unmatched junction nucleotides: 4. Germline V gene sequence: CDR1 MDHEN, CDR2 SYDVKM. CDR3 in amino acids: CASSSGTVTDTQYF. CDR3 bases: TGTGCCAGCAGTTCAGGGACAGTAACAGATACGCAGTATTTT. The whole variable domain, filled in from reference TRBV28 and TRBJ2-3, reads DVKVTQSSRYLVKRTGEKVFLECVQDMDHENMFWYRQDPGLGLRLIYFSYDVKMKEKGDIPEGYSVSREKKERFSLILESASTNQTSMYLCASSSGTVTDTQYFGPGTRLTVL.

The V gene is TRBV27, the J gene TRBJ2-1, with D possibly matching TRBD2 (6 bases). The CDR3 consists of 15 residues. Germline values: CDR1 MNHEY, CDR2 SMNVEV (reference sequence). V dropped 6 bases and J dropped 4 bases, with 16 bases sitting between them. CDR3 nucleotides: TGTGCCAGCAGCCTAGCCAGGAGGGCGTACAATGAGCAGTTCTTC. Amino acid sequence: CASSLARRAYNEQFF.

J is TRBJ2-5 and V is TRBV19, with D unresolved. The CDR3 spans 14 residues. In germline, CDR1 is LNHDA, CDR2 SQIVND (reference sequence). Trimming took off 4 bases at V and 2 bases at J, with 11 bases between the two ends. The CDR3 loop is CASSRSPEQETQYF. Written as DNA, the CDR3 is TGTGCCAGTAGTAGATCCCCAGAACAAGAGACCCAGTACTTC.

Turning to this clone: At the DNA level, this CDR3 is encoded by other sequences in the same sample as well. CDR3 in DNA: TGCGCCAGCAGCCAAGATCGGCAGGGGGGAAACACCATATATTTT. Translation: CASSQDRQGGNTIYF. This chain links TRBV4-3 with TRBJ1-3; TRBD1 might be the D (6 bases). The CDR3 length is 15 residues. Trimming removed 0 bases from V and 4 bases from J, with 10 bases in between. Germline V gene data show CDR1 as LGHNA and CDR2 as YSLEER.

This rearrangement joins TRBV5-4 to TRBJ2-5; maybe TRBD1 (8 bases). The CDR3 has 14 amino acids. Germline values: CDR1 SGHNT, CDR2 YYREEE (reference sequence). Trimming pared 4 bases from V and 4 bases from J, leaving 14 bases between. The CDR3 DNA sequence: TGTGCCAGCAGCCGACAGGGGAGGGGAGAGACCCAGTACTTC. This codes for CASSRQGRGETQYF.

This clone was seen just once. The chain joins TRBV30 to TRBJ1-2; D call uncertain. Germline V lookup: CDR1 GTSNPN, CDR2 SVGIG (reference sequence). The germline V and J ends were trimmed by 6 bases and 4 bases, with 6 bases remaining between them. The CDR3 loop spans 10 amino acids. The CDR3 bases are TGTGCCTGCCTACTCTATGGCTACACCTTC. It encodes CACLLYGYTF.

The V call is TRBV11-2, the J call TRBJ2-2; the D is unclear. Germline-derived CDR1 and CDR2 are SGHAT and FQNNGV. This CDR3 has 14 residues. V was shortened by 5 bases and J by 5 bases, with 12 bases between the two germline ends. The CDR3 region is CASSPLPSTGELFF. The DNA for the CDR3 is TGTGCCAGCAGCCCTCTCCCCTCTACCGGGGAGCTGTTTTTT.

This clone has only a few counts. The rearrangement joins TRBV2 to TRBJ1-1, with no clear D. The CDR3 covers 14 residues. Trimming removed 2 bases from V and 6 bases from J, with 13 bases in between. CDR1 and CDR2 from the germline V gene are SNHLY and FYNNEI. The CDR3 loop reads CASSEKVGKAEAFF. CDR3 in DNA: TGTGCCAGCAGTGAAAAAGTCGGTAAAGCTGAAGCTTTCTTT.

The V and J genes are TRBV2 and TRBJ2-2, with a weak D call TRBD2 (6 bases). Germline V CDR1 and CDR2: SNHLY, FYNNEI. The V and J ends lost 7 bases and 1 base respectively, with 10 bases between them. This CDR3 is built from 14 residues. In DNA, the CDR3 is TGTGCCAGCAAGGCTAGCGAGAACACCGGGGAGCTGTTTTTT. Protein sequence: CASKASENTGELFF.

This chain uses TRBV5-1 with TRBJ1-5; possibly TRBD1 for D (5 bases). CDR1 and CDR2 (germline): SGHRS, YFSETQ. V lost 9 bases and J lost 0, with 13 bases in between. The CDR3 has 14 residues. This chain's CDR3 is CAIGGDYSNQPQHF. The DNA for the CDR3 is TGCGCCATCGGGGGGGACTATAGCAATCAGCCCCAGCATTTT. Full variable domain (outside the CDR3, taken from reference TRBV5-1 and TRBJ1-5): KAGVTQTPRYLIKTRGQQVTLSCSPISGHRSVSWYQQTPGQGLQFLFEYFSETQRNKGNFPGRFSGRQFSNSRSEMNVSTLELGDSALYLCAIGGDYSNQPQHFGDGTRLSIL.

The chain carries TRBV7-9 and TRBJ2-3, with D possibly matching TRBD1 (5 bases). Germline V gene data show CDR1 as SEHNR and CDR2 as FQNEAQ (reference sequence). This CDR3 comprises 13 residues. V lost 3 bases and J 3 bases, leaving 7 bases between the germline ends. The CDR3 spells CASSFQGTDTQYF. The CDR3, as DNA: TGTGCCAGCAGCTTTCAGGGAACAGATACGCAGTATTTT.

This clone has a handful of counts. This chain links TRBV7-9 with TRBJ1-1; the D gene is possibly TRBD1 (5 bases). Germline V gives CDR1 SEHNR, CDR2 FQNEAQ (reference sequence). With 5 bases removed from V and 1 base from J, the gap between germline ends came to 17 bases. The CDR3 totals 16 residues. The CDR3 DNA reads TGTGCCAGCAGCACCGGGTCGGCTGGGGGGAACACTGAAGCTTTCTTT. This gives the protein CASSTGSAGGNTEAFF. Complete variable domain (other parts from reference TRBV7-9 and TRBJ1-1): DTGVSQNPRHKITKRGQNVTFRCDPISEHNRLYWYRQTLGQGPEFLTYFQNEAQLEKSRLLSDRFSAERPKGSFSTLEIQRTEQGDSAMYLCASSTGSAGGNTEAFFGQGTRLTVV.

The V call is TRBV2, the J call TRBJ2-1, with 14 bases identical to TRBD2. This CDR3 spans 18 amino acids. Germline V gene data show CDR1 as SNHLY and CDR2 as FYNNEI. With 6 bases clipped from V and 2 bases from J, the junction kept 9 bases outside the gene matches. CDR3 sequence: CASSPRLAGGWAYNEQFF. The CDR3 bases are TGTGCCAGCAGCCCTAGACTAGCGGGAGGGTGGGCCTACAATGAGCAGTTCTTC.

This clone has only a few counts. The chain is built from TRBV9 and TRBJ2-5; 12 bases line up with TRBD1. CDR3 length: 17 residues. In germline, CDR1 is SGDLS, CDR2 YYNGEE. V lost 3 bases, J lost 4 bases, and 10 bases stayed unmatched. CDR3 in amino acids: CASSASRDRGRGETQYF. Here the CDR3 DNA reads TGTGCCAGCAGCGCCTCCCGGGACAGGGGGCGAGGAGAGACCCAGTACTTC.

This clone was seen a single time. The J gene is TRBJ2-5, the V gene TRBV18, with 7 nucleotides matching TRBD2. V was clipped by 2 bases and J by 2 bases; unmatched bases: 5. CDR1 KGHSH and CDR2 LQKENI come from the germline V gene. The CDR3 spans 15 residues. The CDR3 protein is CASSPNLAEQETQYF. CDR3 DNA sequence: TGTGCCAGCTCACCAAATCTAGCGGAGCAAGAGACCCAGTACTTC.

The gene calls are TRBV27 and TRBJ2-7; 11 nucleotides agree with TRBD2. CDR1 and CDR2 (germline): MNHEY, SMNVEV (reference sequence). The junction had 23 bases not matched to a gene; V was cut back by 4 bases and J by 3 bases. CDR3 length: 21 residues. CDR3 bases: TGTGCCAGCAGTTCTCGTCCCGGGACTAGCGGAGCCTCATACCGGGACTACGAGCAGTACTTC. Translating gives CASSSRPGTSGASYRDYEQYF.

The rearrangement links TRBV28 to TRBJ2-7; a possible D gene is TRBD2 (6 bases). Germline-derived CDR1 and CDR2 are MDHEN and SYDVKM. This CDR3 has 14 residues. Trimming removed 5 bases at V and 2 bases at J, with 13 bases between. The CDR3 is CASSPRLDPYEQYF. CDR3 coding DNA: TGTGCCAGCAGTCCCCGACTAGATCCCTACGAGCAGTACTTC. Full variable domain (outside the CDR3, taken from reference TRBV28 and TRBJ2-7): DVKVTQSSRYLVKRTGEKVFLECVQDMDHENMFWYRQDPGLGLRLIYFSYDVKMKEKGDIPEGYSVSREKKERFSLILESASTNQTSMYLCASSPRLDPYEQYFGPGTRLTVT.

V and J are TRBV20-1 and TRBJ1-1; D is ambiguous. The CDR3 totals 13 residues. With 3 bases removed from V and 3 bases from J, the gap between germline ends came to 11 bases. The germline gives CDR1 DFQATT, CDR2 SNEGSKA (reference sequence). The CDR3 DNA is TGCAGTGCTAGTATCTGGGCGGACACTGAAGCTTTCTTT. It translates to CSASIWADTEAFF.

The chain joins TRBV29-1 to TRBJ2-2; D unclear. The germline CDR1 and CDR2 sequences are SQVTM and ANQGSEA. The CDR3 totals 12 residues. V was shortened by 6 bases and J by 5 bases, with 10 bases between the two germline ends. The CDR3 protein is CSVRVGTGELFF. The CDR3 DNA sequence: TGCAGCGTCCGGGTGGGTACCGGGGAGCTGTTTTTT.

The V gene is TRBV27, the J gene TRBJ2-1; TRBD2 is a possible D gene (6 bases). The CDR3 contains 18 residues. Per the germline V gene, CDR1 is MNHEY and CDR2 is SMNVEV (reference sequence). Trimming left V 6 bases short and J 4 bases short, with 25 bases between. The CDR3 DNA sequence: TGTGCCAGCAGCCTCCGGGGCCTCGGGGGAACGACATACAATGAGCAGTTCTTC. It codes for CASSLRGLGGTTYNEQFF.

The chain joins TRBV29-1 to TRBJ2-5; D not certain. This CDR3 has 11 residues. V dropped 6 bases and J dropped 4 bases, with 9 bases sitting between them. Germline V gene sequence: CDR1 SQVTM, CDR2 ANQGSEA. The CDR3 here is CSVRIRETQYF. For the CDR3, the DNA is TGCAGCGTCCGCATTCGAGAGACCCAGTACTTC.

CDR3: CAWSTGAGRNEQFF. For the CDR3, the DNA is TGTGCCTGGAGTACTGGGGCAGGTAGGAATGAGCAGTTCTTC. The V gene is TRBV30, the J gene TRBJ2-1, with D tentatively TRBD1 (5 bases). Looked up from germline, CDR1 is GTSNPN and CDR2 is SVGIG (reference sequence). The CDR3 length is 14 residues. V lost 2 bases, J lost 7 bases, and 15 bases lay in between.

This chain uses TRBV30 with TRBJ2-5; D assignment may be TRBD1 or TRBD2 (5 bases each). Germline CDR1 GTSNPN, CDR2 SVGIG (reference sequence). The CDR3 sequence is 13 residues long. Trimming took 6 bases from V and 4 from J, leaving 15 bases between them. The CDR3 DNA follows: TGTGCCTGCAGACCGGGGCTGGCAGAGACCCAGTACTTC. Translated, it gives CACRPGLAETQYF.

The V and J genes are TRBV27 and TRBJ2-1, with D possibly TRBD2 on 7 matching bases. Trimming pared 3 bases from V and 9 bases from J, leaving 18 bases between. The CDR3 totals 15 residues. Germline V lookup: CDR1 MNHEY, CDR2 SMNVEV (reference sequence). In nucleotides, the CDR3 is TGTGCCAGCAGTTTCACACGAGGGGGAGGGCCTGAGCAGTTCTTC. Its translation is CASSFTRGGGPEQFF.

The chain links TRBV19 to TRBJ2-5; D unresolved. The ends were cut back, 3 bases at V and 5 bases at J, with 4 bases in the middle. The CDR3 has 11 amino acids. CDR1 and CDR2 (germline): LNHDA, SQIVND (reference sequence). Here the CDR3 DNA reads TGTGCCAGTAGTATTCGGGAGACCCAGTACTTC. This gives the protein CASSIRETQYF.

The V and J genes are TRBV7-2 and TRBJ2-4; TRBD1 matches 11 bases. The V gene end was trimmed by 5 bases and the J gene end by 7 bases; junction bases not matched to a gene: 4. Germline CDR1 and CDR2: SGHTA and FQGNSA. The CDR3 runs to 14 residues. The CDR3, as DNA: TGTGCCAGCAGCCGCGGGACAGGGGGTAACATTCAGTACTTC. Amino acid sequence: CASSRGTGGNIQYF.